This TCR beta chain is from a study of regulatory T cells in long-lasting Graves disease. The time point was: newly diagnosed GD, antithyroid drugs for less than 3 months. PBMC RNA was the source of the TCR library. Regarding the study as a whole: Accuracy could have been hurt by small sample size.

Building of the TCR beta libraries involved iRepertoire HTBI primers and Arm-PCR of CDR3 regions. MiXCR, applied by TCRdb to the multiplex PCR reads, yields one record per CDR3 protein. Of 420,000 or so distinct CDR3 sequences in the sample, over 15% were seen once. This clonotype has ten or more counts. Its antigen is undetermined. These data also formed part of another study, on T cells in Graves' hyperthyroidism and ophthalmopathy. According to that study: Any patient presenting with uncontrolled infection, other autoimmune disease, pregnancy or lactation was left out. Using the HTBI primer set, a first-round RT-PCR was run on the TCR CDR3. Ophthalmopathy and stable hyperthyroidism were told apart by a 13 V-J model.

This specimen consisted of peripheral blood mononuclear cells (PBMCs), obtained at new diagnosis, from a patient treated with antithyroid drugs. The clonotype was recovered from a woman aged 18-35 years with Graves disease.

DNA of the CDR3: TGTGCTAGTGGTTTGGACCGCGGCGGATACAATGAGCAGTTCTTC. Its protein is CASGLDRGGYNEQFF. The chain uses TRBV12-5 and TRBJ2-1; D gene ambiguous. The CDR3 covers 15 residues. The V gene's germline CDR1 is LGHNT and CDR2 FRNRAP. The germline V and J ends were trimmed by 1 base and 4 bases, with 11 bases remaining between them.